Presented here are 30 T cell receptor beta chains from one specimen sequenced in a study of CD8+ T cells in alopecia areata (dated by TCRdb to the late 2010s). The method was the immunoSEQ multiplex PCR assay. RNA was extracted from all samples and reverse transcribed into cDNA, which served as template for TCR sequencing. This immuneACCESS table, as held by TCRdb, lists in-frame sequences with V and J called but not all clones. Of the missing ones, under half trace to an unresolved V gene in checked studies; the others have no known cause. This sample has approximately 89,000 clones in its table, and 45% to 60% of those were observed once. Approximately 5.7% of the sample is in the top ten clones. Sequencing used NKG2D-high CD8+ T cells sorted from blood. The cell subset or site label for this specimen denotes: sorted CD8+ NKG2D-high blood T cells. The receptors stem from a human donor with alopecia areata.

Only a few counts were recorded for this clone. V usage is TRBV7-9 and J usage is TRBJ1-1; D not certain. Trimming removed 5 bases at V and 8 bases at J, with 12 bases between. Germline V CDR1 and CDR2: SEHNR, FQNEAQ (reference sequence). The CDR3 consists of 12 residues. CDR3 protein: CASSPTAREAFF. The CDR3 coding sequence is TGTGCCAGCAGCCCCACGGCTAGGGAAGCTTTCTTT.

The V call is TRBV5-6, the J call TRBJ2-1; D is uncertain. Germline V gene data show CDR1 as SGHDT and CDR2 as YYEEEE. V lost 0 bases, J lost 8 bases, and 3 bases lay in between. The CDR3 consists of 11 residues. CDR3 coding DNA: TGTGCCAGCAGCTTGGCGGATGAGCAGTTCTTC. Translation gives CASSLADEQFF.

The J gene is TRBJ1-1, the V gene TRBV29-1; D unclear. CDR1 is SQVTM, CDR2 ANQGSEA, per germline. Trimming pared 4 bases from V and 0 bases from J, leaving 9 bases between. The CDR3 runs 13 residues. The CDR3 loop reads CSVAPGLNTEAFF. For the CDR3, the DNA is TGCAGCGTTGCACCGGGATTGAACACTGAAGCTTTCTTT.

The CDR3 DNA reads as TGTGCCAGCAGCCAAGATCTTGGCAGCACCTACGAGCAGTACTTC. Translated: CASSQDLGSTYEQYF. The V gene is TRBV14, the J gene TRBJ2-7; D is uncertain. V gave up 0 bases and J gave up 2 bases, with 11 bases separating them. The CDR3 length is 15 residues. CDR1 and CDR2 (germline): SGHDN, FVKESK.

The chain employs TRBV7-9 and TRBJ2-7; a possible D gene is TRBD1 (7 bases). CDR3 length equals 12 residues. Germline values: CDR1 SEHNR, CDR2 FQNEAQ (reference sequence). Trimming stripped 5 bases from V and 5 bases from J, with 10 bases between. The CDR3 region has the DNA TGTGCCAGCAGCGGGGGGACAGACGAGCAGTACTTC. Translation gives CASSGGTDEQYF.

The chain carries TRBV27 and TRBJ2-6; unclear D gene. Germline assignment: CDR1 MNHEY and CDR2 SMNVEV (reference sequence). CDR3 length equals 13 residues. V was pared by 7 bases and J by 4 bases, with 8 bases between. This CDR3 reads CASKEGGANVLTF. In nucleotides, the CDR3 is TGTGCCAGCAAGGAAGGAGGGGCCAACGTCCTGACTTTC.

The chain joins TRBV29-1 to TRBJ2-1; TRBD2 matches 9 bases. The J segment lost 7 bases and the V segment lost 6 bases, leaving 13 bases of the junction unmatched. Per germline, CDR1 SQVTM and CDR2 ANQGSEA. CDR3 size: 15 residues. CDR3 region: CSVDGWTSENNEQFF. The CDR3 DNA reads as TGCAGCGTCGATGGGTGGACTAGCGAAAATAATGAGCAGTTCTTC.

The rearrangement uses TRBV29-1 and TRBJ1-5, with a weak D call TRBD1 (5 bases). Trimming took 4 bases from V and 0 from J, leaving 10 bases between them. This CDR3 has 14 residues. Germline CDR1 reads SQVTM; CDR2 reads ANQGSEA. CDR3 in DNA: TGCAGCGTTGCTCAGGGAAATAGCAATCAGCCCCAGCATTTT. It yields the protein CSVAQGNSNQPQHF.

This clone was observed a few times. V and J are TRBV29-1 and TRBJ2-7; TRBD1 matches at 7 bases. The V gene's germline CDR1 is SQVTM and CDR2 ANQGSEA. J was trimmed by 2 bases and V by 6 bases; bases with no gene match: 4. The CDR3 is 12 amino acids. The CDR3 sequence: CSVTGDPYEQYF. In nucleotides, the CDR3 is TGCAGCGTCACAGGGGATCCCTACGAGCAGTACTTC.

The chain joins TRBV2 to TRBJ2-2, with D possibly TRBD2 on 5 matching bases. This CDR3 region has 12 residues. Per germline, CDR1 SNHLY and CDR2 FYNNEI. The V and J ends lost 8 bases and 5 bases respectively, with 9 bases between them. CDR3 sequence reads: CASEGRTGELFF. The CDR3, as DNA: TGTGCCAGCGAGGGTCGGACCGGGGAGCTGTTTTTT. The entire variable domain, with the rest obtained from reference TRBV2 and TRBJ2-2, is as follows: EPEVTQTPSHQVTQMGQEVILRCVPISNHLYFYWYRQILGQKVEFLVSFYNNEISEKSEIFDDQFSVERPDGSNFTLKIRSTKLEDSAMYFCASEGRTGELFFGEGSRLTVL.

CDR3 sequence reads: CASSFTDAFF. In DNA form, the CDR3 reads TGTGCCAGCAGCTTCACCGACGCTTTCTTT. The V and J genes are TRBV7-2 and TRBJ1-1; D unclear. Trimming cost V 3 bases and J 11 bases, with 7 bases left between them. The germline V gene has CDR1 SGHTA and CDR2 FQGNSA. CDR3 length: 10 amino acids.

V usage is TRBV28 and J usage is TRBJ2-1; D uncertain. V lost 2 bases, J lost 8 bases, and 4 bases lay in between. This CDR3 region has 11 residues. Germline CDR1 MDHEN, CDR2 SYDVKM. CDR3 coding DNA: TGTGCCAGCAGTTTAGGCCATGAGCAGTTCTTC. Translating it yields CASSLGHEQFF.

This clone came up a few times. The chain couples TRBV27 to TRBJ1-6, with 10 nucleotides matching TRBD1. J lost 9 bases, V lost 5 bases, and 4 bases had no gene match. The CDR3 extends over 14 amino acids. Per germline, CDR1 MNHEY and CDR2 SMNVEV (reference sequence). The CDR3 nucleotides read TGTGCCAGCAGTCTCGACAGGGGGCTTTCACCCCTCCACTTT. Residues: CASSLDRGLSPLHF.

The gene calls are TRBV29-1 and TRBJ2-7; D possibly corresponds to TRBD1 (5 bases). The germline V gene has CDR1 SQVTM and CDR2 ANQGSEA. The length of the CDR3 is 11 residues. V gave up 6 bases and J gave up 3 bases, with 9 bases separating them. CDR3 nucleotide sequence: TGCAGCGTCAGGGTGGACTACGAGCAGTACTTC. Encoded protein: CSVRVDYEQYF.

This chain connects TRBV29-1 to TRBJ2-3, with 12 positions matching TRBD2. J lost 1 base, V lost 7 bases, and 3 bases had no gene match. Per the germline V gene, CDR1 is SQVTM and CDR2 is ANQGSEA. The CDR3 spans 14 residues. This chain's CDR3 is CSAGTSGRTDTQYF. In DNA form, the CDR3 reads TGCAGCGCAGGGACTAGCGGGCGCACAGATACGCAGTATTTT.

V and J are TRBV19 and TRBJ1-2; tentative D call: TRBD1 (5 bases). CDR1 and CDR2 (germline): LNHDA, SQIVND (reference sequence). The CDR3 runs 15 residues. Trimming cost V 4 bases and J 3 bases, with 15 bases left between them. CDR3 bases: TGTGCCAGTAGTACCCCGGGACCGGTAGACTATGGCTACACCTTC. Translated: CASSTPGPVDYGYTF.

As DNA, the CDR3 is TGCAGCGTATTGGACAAAGATGACTACGAGCAGTACTTC. Amino acid sequence: CSVLDKDDYEQYF. The J gene is TRBJ2-7, the V gene TRBV29-1, with D perhaps TRBD1 (5 bases). V lost 6 bases and J lost 3, with 15 bases in between. The CDR3 extends over 13 amino acids. The germline CDR1 and CDR2 sequences are SQVTM and ANQGSEA.

The chain has TRBV6-6 and TRBJ2-1, with D maybe TRBD2 (6 bases). There are 15 residues in the CDR3. Germline CDR1 and CDR2: MNHNY and SVGAGI (reference sequence). V lost 6 bases and J 2 bases, leaving 14 bases between the germline ends. The CDR3: CASRHSEGAYNEQFF. CDR3 nucleotides: TGTGCCAGCAGGCACTCGGAGGGTGCCTACAATGAGCAGTTCTTC.

J is TRBJ2-5 and V is TRBV30; D is ambiguous. V lost 4 bases and J 3 bases, leaving 12 bases between the germline ends. CDR1 is GTSNPN and CDR2 is SVGIG in the germline V gene (reference sequence). The CDR3 spans 13 residues. The CDR3 nucleotides read TGTGCCTGGAAATCCTCGGTGGAAGAGACCCAGTACTTC. Translation: CAWKSSVEETQYF.

A single count supports this clone. DNA for the CDR3: TGTGCCAGCAGCCCCGGCATAGGGCTCGAGCAGTACTTC. Protein: CASSPGIGLEQYF. The J gene is TRBJ2-7, the V gene TRBV11-2; no firm D call. In germline, CDR1 is SGHAT, CDR2 FQNNGV. The CDR3 totals 13 residues. V lost 5 bases, J lost 6 bases, and 14 bases lay in between.

This clone has a single count. The CDR3 DNA reads TGTGCCAGCAGCCCCCCGGGACAAAGTTTCTACGAGCAGTACTTC. This gives the protein CASSPPGQSFYEQYF. J is TRBJ2-7 and V is TRBV7-2, with D possibly TRBD1 on 6 matching bases. The CDR3 runs 15 residues. Trimming took 5 bases from V and 3 from J, leaving 17 bases between them. Germline lookup yields CDR1 SGHTA and CDR2 FQGNSA.

V usage is TRBV6-1 and J usage is TRBJ1-4; 10 bases agree with TRBD1. CDR1 is MNHNS, CDR2 SASEGT, per germline. The V segment lost 2 bases and the J segment 8 bases; nucleotides outside the gene matches: 8. This CDR3 has 16 residues. The chain's CDR3 is CASSELGTGATEKLFF. The CDR3 coding sequence is TGTGCCAGCAGTGAATTGGGGACAGGGGCAACAGAAAAACTGTTTTTT.

V and J are TRBV27 and TRBJ2-7; 7 bases are a match to TRBD2. The germline V gene encodes CDR1 MNHEY and CDR2 SMNVEV (reference sequence). The trim removed 6 bases at V and 4 bases at J, leaving 12 bases unmatched. This CDR3 is 15 amino acids long. In DNA, the CDR3 is TGTGCCAGCAGGGCCCGGGACGCCGGGGGGTACGAGCAGTACTTC. It specifies CASRARDAGGYEQYF.

This clone was seen only a few times. DNA of the CDR3: TGCGCCAGCAGCCCCCAAAGGATGGATACGCAGTATTTT. Encoded protein: CASSPQRMDTQYF. The chain couples TRBV4-1 to TRBJ2-3; D is unclear. Trimming removed 4 bases from V and 6 bases from J, with 11 bases in between. In germline, CDR1 is MGHRA, CDR2 YSYEKL. The CDR3 loop spans 13 amino acids.

V gene TRBV27 combines with J gene TRBJ1-5, with D uncertain. V was pared by 6 bases and J by 3 bases, with 15 bases between. Looked up from germline, CDR1 is MNHEY and CDR2 is SMNVEV (reference sequence). The CDR3 runs 15 residues. The CDR3 loop reads CASSSHSPDNQPQHF. For the CDR3, the DNA is TGTGCCAGCAGCTCCCATTCACCGGACAATCAGCCCCAGCATTTT.

The rearrangement uses TRBV29-1 and TRBJ1-1; no clear D. CDR1 and CDR2 (germline): SQVTM, ANQGSEA. The CDR3 sequence is 13 residues long. V was pared by 4 bases and J by 6 bases, with 15 bases between. The CDR3 DNA reads as TGCAGCGTTGTTGAGGGTCTAATGGCTGAAGCTTTCTTT. Protein: CSVVEGLMAEAFF. Full variable domain (missing parts from reference TRBV29-1 and TRBJ1-1): SAVISQKPSRDICQRGTSLTIQCQVDSQVTMMFWYRQQPGQSLTLIATANQGSEATYESGFVIDKFPISRPNLTFSTLTVSNMSPEDSSIYLCSVVEGLMAEAFFGQGTRLTVV.

V usage is TRBV29-1 and J usage is TRBJ2-1, with TRBD2 matching 11 bases. The length of the CDR3 is 14 residues. The germline gives CDR1 SQVTM, CDR2 ANQGSEA. J was trimmed by 6 bases and V by 8 bases; bases with no gene match: 9. Here the CDR3 reads CSCLLAGVFNEQFF. The CDR3 DNA is TGCAGCTGTCTACTAGCGGGAGTTTTCAATGAGCAGTTCTTC.

The rearrangement uses TRBV6-6 and TRBJ1-1; D is unresolved. The CDR3 is 11 amino acids. CDR1 is MNHNY, CDR2 SVGAGI, per germline (reference sequence). The V and J ends lost 8 bases and 7 bases respectively, with 11 bases between them. This CDR3 reads CASVLGFEAFF. CDR3 DNA sequence: TGTGCCAGCGTCCTCGGCTTTGAAGCTTTCTTT.

The gene calls are TRBV29-1 and TRBJ2-3, with D uncertain. CDR3 length: 14 residues. The V gene's germline CDR1 is SQVTM and CDR2 ANQGSEA. V lost 4 bases and J lost 1, with 12 bases in between. In DNA form, the CDR3 reads TGCAGCGTTGTAGTAGGGCCGGGCACAGATACGCAGTATTTT. As protein: CSVVVGPGTDTQYF.

The V gene is TRBV4-1, the J gene TRBJ2-5; 7 positions agree with TRBD1. The CDR3 is 14 amino acids. With 1 base clipped from V and 4 bases from J, the junction kept 3 bases outside the gene matches. The germline CDR1 and CDR2 sequences are MGHRA and YSYEKL. CDR3 DNA: TGCGCCAGCAGCCAAGGGGACAGTCCAGAGACCCAGTACTTC. Translation: CASSQGDSPETQYF.